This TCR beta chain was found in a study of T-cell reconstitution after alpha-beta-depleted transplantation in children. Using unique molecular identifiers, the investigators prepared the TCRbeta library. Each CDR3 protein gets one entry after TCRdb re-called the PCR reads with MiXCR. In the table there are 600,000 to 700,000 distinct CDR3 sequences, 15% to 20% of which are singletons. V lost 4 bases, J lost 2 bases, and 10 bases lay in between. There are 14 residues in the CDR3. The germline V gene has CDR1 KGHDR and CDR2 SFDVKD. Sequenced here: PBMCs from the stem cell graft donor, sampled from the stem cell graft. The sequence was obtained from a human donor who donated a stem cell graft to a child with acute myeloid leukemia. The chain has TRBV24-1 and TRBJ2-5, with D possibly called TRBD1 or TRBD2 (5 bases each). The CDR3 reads CATSEGPLQETQYF. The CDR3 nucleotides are TGTGCCACCAGTGAGGGACCATTACAAGAGACCCAGTACTTC.